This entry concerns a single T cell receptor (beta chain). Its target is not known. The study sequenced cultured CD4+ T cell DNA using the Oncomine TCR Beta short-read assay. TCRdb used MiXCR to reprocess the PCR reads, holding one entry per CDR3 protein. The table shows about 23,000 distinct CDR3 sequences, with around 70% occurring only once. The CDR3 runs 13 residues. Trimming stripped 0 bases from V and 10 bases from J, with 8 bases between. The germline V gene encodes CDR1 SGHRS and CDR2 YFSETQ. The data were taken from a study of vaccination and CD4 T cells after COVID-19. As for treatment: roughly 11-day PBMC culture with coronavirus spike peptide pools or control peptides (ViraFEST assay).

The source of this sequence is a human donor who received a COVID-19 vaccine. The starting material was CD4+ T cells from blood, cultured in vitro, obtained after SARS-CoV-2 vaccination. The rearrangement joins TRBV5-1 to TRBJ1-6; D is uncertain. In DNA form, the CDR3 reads TGCGCCAGCAGCTTGGATGAAGTATCACCCCTCCACTTT. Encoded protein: CASSLDEVSPLHF. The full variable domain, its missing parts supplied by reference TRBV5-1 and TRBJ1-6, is KAGVTQTPRYLIKTRGQQVTLSCSPISGHRSVSWYQQTPGQGLQFLFEYFSETQRNKGNFPGRFSGRQFSNSRSEMNVSTLELGDSALYLCASSLDEVSPLHFGNGTRLTVT.